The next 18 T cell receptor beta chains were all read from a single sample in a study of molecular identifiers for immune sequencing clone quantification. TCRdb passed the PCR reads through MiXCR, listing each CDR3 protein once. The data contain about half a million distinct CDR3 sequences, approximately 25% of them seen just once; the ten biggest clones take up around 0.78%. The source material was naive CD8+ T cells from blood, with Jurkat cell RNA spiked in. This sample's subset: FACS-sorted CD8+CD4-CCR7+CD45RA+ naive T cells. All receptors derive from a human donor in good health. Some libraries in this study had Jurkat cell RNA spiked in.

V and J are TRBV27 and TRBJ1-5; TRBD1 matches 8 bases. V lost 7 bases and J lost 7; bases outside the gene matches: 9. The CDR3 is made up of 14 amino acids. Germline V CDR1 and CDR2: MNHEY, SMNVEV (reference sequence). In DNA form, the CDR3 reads TGTGCCAGCATGGGGCAGGGGGCCGGGCAGCCCCAGCATTTT. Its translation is CASMGQGAGQPQHF.

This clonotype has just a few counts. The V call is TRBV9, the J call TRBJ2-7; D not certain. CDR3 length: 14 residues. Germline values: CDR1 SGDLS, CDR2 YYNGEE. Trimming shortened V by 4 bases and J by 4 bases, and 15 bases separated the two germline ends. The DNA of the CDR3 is TGTGCCAGCAGCCCTCATCAGGTTGGGTACGAGCAGTACTTC. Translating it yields CASSPHQVGYEQYF.

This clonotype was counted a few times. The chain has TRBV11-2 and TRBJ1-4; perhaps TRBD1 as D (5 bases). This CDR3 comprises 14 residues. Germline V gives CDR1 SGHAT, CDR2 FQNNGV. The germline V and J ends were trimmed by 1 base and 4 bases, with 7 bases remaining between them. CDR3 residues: CASSLGQFNEKLFF. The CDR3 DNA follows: TGTGCCAGCAGCTTAGGACAGTTTAATGAAAAACTGTTTTTT.

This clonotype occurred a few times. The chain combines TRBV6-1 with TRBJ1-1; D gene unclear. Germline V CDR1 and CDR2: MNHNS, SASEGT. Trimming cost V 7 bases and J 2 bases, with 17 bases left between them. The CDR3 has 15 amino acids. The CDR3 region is CASTLAEGFNTEAFF. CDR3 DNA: TGTGCCAGCACCCTAGCGGAGGGTTTCAACACTGAAGCTTTCTTT.

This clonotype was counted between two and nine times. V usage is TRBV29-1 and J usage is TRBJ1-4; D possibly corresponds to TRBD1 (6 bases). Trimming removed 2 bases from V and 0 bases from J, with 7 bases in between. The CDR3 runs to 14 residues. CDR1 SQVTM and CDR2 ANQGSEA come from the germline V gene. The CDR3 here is CSVESGATNEKLFF. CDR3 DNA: TGCAGCGTTGAATCAGGGGCAACTAATGAAAAACTGTTTTTT.

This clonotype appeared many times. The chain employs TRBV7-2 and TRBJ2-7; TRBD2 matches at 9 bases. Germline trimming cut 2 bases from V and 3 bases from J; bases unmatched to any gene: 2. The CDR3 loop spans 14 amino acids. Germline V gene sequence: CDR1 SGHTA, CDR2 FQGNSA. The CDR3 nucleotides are TGTGCCAGCAGCTTATCTAGCGGGGTCTACGAGCAGTACTTC. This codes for CASSLSSGVYEQYF.

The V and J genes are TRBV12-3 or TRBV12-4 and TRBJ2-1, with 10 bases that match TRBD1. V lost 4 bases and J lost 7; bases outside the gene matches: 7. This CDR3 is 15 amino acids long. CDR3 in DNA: TGTGCCAGCAGTTCGGGGACAGGGGTTTTAAATGAGCAGTTCTTC. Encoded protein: CASSSGTGVLNEQFF.

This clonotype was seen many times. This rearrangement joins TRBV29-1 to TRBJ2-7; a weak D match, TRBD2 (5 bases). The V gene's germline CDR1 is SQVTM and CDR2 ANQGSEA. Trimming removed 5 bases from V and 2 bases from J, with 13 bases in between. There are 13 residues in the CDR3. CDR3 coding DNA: TGCAGCGTTCGGTACGAGGGCCCCTACGAGCAGTACTTC. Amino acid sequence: CSVRYEGPYEQYF.

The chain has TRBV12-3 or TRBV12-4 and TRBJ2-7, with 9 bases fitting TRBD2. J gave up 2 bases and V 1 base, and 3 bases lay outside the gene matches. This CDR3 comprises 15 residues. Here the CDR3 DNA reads TGTGCCAGCAGTTTAGAAGCGGGGGGAACCTACGAGCAGTACTTC. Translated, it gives CASSLEAGGTYEQYF.

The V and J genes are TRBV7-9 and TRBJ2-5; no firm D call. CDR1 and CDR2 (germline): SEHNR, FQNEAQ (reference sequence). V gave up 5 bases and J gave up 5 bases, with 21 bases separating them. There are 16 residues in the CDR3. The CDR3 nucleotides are TGTGCCAGCAGCGCGACAACAATGGTTTATTGGGAGACCCAGTACTTC. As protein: CASSATTMVYWETQYF.

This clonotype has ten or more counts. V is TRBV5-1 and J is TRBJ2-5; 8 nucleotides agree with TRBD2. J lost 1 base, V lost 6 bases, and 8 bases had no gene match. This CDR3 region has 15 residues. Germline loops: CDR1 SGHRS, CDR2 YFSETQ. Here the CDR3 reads CASTERGRLQETQYF. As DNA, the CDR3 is TGCGCCAGCACAGAGCGGGGGCGACTCCAAGAGACCCAGTACTTC.

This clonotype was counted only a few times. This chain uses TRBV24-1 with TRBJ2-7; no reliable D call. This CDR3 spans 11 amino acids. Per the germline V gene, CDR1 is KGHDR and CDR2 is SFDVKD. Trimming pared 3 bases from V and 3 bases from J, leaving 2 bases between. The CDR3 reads CATSDLYEQYF. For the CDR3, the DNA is TGTGCCACCAGTGATCTCTACGAGCAGTACTTC.

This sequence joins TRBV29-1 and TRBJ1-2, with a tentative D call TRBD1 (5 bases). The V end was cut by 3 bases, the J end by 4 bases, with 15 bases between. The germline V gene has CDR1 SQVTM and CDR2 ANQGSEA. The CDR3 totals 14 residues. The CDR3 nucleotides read TGCAGCGTTGAGCCCGGGAGGGACCCCTATGGCTACACCTTC. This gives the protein CSVEPGRDPYGYTF.

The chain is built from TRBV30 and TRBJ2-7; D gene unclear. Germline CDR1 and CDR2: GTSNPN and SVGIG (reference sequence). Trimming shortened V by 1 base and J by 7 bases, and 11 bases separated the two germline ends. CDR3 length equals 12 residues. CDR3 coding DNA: TGTGCCTGGAGTGGAACCTCTCGGGAGCAGTACTTC. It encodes CAWSGTSREQYF. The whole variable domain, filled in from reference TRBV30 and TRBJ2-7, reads SQTIHQWPATLVQPVGSPLSLECTVEGTSNPNLYWYRQAAGRGLQLLFYSVGIGQISSEVPQNLSASRPQDRQFILSSKKLLLSDSGFYLCAWSGTSREQYFGPGTRLTVT.

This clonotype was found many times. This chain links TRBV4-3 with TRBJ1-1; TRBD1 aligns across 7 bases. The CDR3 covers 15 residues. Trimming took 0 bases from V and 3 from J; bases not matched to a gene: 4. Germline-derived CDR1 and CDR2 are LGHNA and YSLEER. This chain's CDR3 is CASSQDLDRDTEAFF. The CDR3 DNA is TGCGCCAGCAGCCAAGACCTTGACAGGGACACTGAAGCTTTCTTT.

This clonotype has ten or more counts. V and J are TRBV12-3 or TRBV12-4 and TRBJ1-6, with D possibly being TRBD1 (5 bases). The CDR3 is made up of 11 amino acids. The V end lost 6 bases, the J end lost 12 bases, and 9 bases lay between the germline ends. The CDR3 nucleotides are TGTGCCAGCAGCCCCGGGGGACCCCTCCACTTT. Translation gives CASSPGGPLHF.

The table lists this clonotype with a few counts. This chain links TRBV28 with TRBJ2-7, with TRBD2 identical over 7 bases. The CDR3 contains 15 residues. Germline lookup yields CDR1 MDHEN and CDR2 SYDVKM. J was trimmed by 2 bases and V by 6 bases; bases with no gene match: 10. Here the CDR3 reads CASSPPTSRPYEQYF. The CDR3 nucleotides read TGTGCCAGCAGCCCTCCGACTAGCCGACCCTACGAGCAGTACTTC.

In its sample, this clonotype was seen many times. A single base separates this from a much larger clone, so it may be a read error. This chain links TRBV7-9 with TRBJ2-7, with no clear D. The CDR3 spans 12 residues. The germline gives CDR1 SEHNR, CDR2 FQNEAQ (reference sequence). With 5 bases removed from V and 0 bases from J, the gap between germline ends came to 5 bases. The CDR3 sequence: CASSASSYEQYF. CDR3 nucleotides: TGTGCCAGCAGCGCGAGCTCCTACGAGCAGTACTTC.